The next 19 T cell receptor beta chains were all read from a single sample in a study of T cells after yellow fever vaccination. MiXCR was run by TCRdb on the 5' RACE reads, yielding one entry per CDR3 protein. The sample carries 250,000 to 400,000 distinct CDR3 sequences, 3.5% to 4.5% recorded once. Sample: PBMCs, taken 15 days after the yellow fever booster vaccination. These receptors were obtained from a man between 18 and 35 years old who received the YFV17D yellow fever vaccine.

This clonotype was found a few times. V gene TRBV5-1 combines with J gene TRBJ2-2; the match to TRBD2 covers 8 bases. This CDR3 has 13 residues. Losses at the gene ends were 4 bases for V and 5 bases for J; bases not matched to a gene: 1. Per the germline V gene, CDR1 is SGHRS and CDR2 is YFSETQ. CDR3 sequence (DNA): TGCGCCAGCAGCGCTAGCGGGACCGGGGAGCTGTTTTTT. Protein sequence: CASSASGTGELFF.

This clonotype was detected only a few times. The chain's CDR3 is CASTREGSSGANVLTF. The CDR3 DNA reads as TGTGCCAGCACACGAGAGGGAAGCTCTGGGGCCAACGTCCTGACTTTC. The chain employs TRBV6-5 and TRBJ2-6; D perhaps matches TRBD2 (5 bases). The CDR3 runs 16 residues. CDR1 is MNHEY, CDR2 SVGAGI, per germline. Deletions cut 7 bases from V and 0 bases from J, with 13 bases between.

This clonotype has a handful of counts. As DNA, the CDR3 is TGTGCCAGCAGCCAACACAGGAGGGCGGATCCTAGCACAGATACGCAGTATTTT. Translation: CASSQHRRADPSTDTQYF. J is TRBJ2-3 and V is TRBV4-2, with D perhaps TRBD2 (6 bases). The CDR3 is 18 amino acids. V lost 2 bases and J lost 0, with 18 bases in between. The germline V gene encodes CDR1 LGHNA and CDR2 YNFKEQ.

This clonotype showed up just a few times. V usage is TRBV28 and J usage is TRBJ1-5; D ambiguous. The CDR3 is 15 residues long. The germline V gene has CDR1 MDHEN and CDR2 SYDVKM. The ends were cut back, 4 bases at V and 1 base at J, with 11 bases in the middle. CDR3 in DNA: TGTGCCAGCAGTTATATTCCCCGGAGCAATCAGCCCCAGCATTTT. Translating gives CASSYIPRSNQPQHF.

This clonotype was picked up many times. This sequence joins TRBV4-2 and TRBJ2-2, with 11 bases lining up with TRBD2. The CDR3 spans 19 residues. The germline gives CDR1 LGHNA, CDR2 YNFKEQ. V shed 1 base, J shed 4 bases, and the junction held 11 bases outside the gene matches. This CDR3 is CASSQGALAGGKGTGELFF. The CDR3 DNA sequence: TGTGCCAGCAGCCAAGGAGCTCTAGCGGGGGGCAAGGGCACCGGGGAGCTGTTTTTT.

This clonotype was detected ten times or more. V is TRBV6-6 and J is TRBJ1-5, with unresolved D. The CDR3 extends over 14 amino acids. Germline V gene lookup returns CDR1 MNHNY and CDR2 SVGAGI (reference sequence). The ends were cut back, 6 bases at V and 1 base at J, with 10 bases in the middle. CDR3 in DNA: TGTGCCAGCAGCCCTGGTCGGAGCAATCAGCCCCAGCATTTT. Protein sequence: CASSPGRSNQPQHF.

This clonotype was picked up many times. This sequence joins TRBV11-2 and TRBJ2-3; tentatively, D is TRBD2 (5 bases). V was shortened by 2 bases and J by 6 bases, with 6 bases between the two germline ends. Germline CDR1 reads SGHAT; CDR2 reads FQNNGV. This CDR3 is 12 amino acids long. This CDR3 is CASSLWEDTQYF. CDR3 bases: TGTGCCAGCAGCTTATGGGAGGATACGCAGTATTTT.

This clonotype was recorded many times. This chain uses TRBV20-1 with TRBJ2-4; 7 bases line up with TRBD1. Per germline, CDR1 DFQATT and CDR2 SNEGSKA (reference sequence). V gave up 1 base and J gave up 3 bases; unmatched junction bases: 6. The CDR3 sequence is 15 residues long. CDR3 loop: CSARVAGGVKNIQYF. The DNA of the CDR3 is TGCAGTGCTAGAGTGGCAGGGGGAGTCAAAAACATTCAGTACTTC.

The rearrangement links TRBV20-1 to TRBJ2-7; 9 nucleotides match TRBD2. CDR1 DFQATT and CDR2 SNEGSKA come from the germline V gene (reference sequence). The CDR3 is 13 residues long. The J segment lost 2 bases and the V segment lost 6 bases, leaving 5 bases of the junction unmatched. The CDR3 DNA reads TGCAGTGCCCTTAGCGGGAGAGCCTACGAGCAGTACGTC. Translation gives CSALSGRAYEQYV.

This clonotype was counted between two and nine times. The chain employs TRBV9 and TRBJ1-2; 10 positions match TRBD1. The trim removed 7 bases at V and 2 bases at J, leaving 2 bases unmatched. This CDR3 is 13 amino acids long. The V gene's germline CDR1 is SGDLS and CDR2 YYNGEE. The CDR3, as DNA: TGTGCCAGCGGGGACAGGGGAAACTATGGCTACACCTTC. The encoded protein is CASGDRGNYGYTF. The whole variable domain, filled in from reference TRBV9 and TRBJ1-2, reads DSGVTQTPKHLITATGQRVTLRCSPRSGDLSVYWYQQSLDQGLQFLIQYYNGEERAKGNILERFSAQQFPDLHSELNLSSLELGDSALYFCASGDRGNYGYTFGSGTRLTVV.

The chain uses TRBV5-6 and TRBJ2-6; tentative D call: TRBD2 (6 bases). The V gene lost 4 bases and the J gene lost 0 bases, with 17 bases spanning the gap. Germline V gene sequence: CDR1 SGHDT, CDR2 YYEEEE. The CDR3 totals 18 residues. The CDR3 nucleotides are TGTGCCAGCAGCCCCAGACCCGGAGGGCCCTCTGGGGCCAACGTCCTGACTTTC. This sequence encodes CASSPRPGGPSGANVLTF.

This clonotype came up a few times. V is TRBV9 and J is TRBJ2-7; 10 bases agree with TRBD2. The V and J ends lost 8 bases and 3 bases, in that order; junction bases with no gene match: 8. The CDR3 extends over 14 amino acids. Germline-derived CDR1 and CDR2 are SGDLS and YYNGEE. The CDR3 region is CASSIAGGGYEQYF. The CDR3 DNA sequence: TGTGCCAGTTCAATAGCGGGGGGTGGCTACGAGCAGTACTTC.

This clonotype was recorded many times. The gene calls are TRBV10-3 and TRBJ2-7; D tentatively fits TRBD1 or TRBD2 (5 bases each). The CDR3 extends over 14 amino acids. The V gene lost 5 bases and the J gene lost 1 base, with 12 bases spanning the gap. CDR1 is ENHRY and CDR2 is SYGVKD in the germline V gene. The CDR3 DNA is TGTGCCATCAGTTCCGGGACGGGGTCCTACGAGCAGTACGTC. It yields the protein CAISSGTGSYEQYV.

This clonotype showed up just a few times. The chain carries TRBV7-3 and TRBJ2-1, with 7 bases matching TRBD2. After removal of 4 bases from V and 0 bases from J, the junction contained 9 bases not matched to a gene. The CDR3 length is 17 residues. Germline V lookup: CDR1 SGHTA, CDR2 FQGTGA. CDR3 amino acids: CASSSRGDFPSYNEQFF. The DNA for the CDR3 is TGTGCCAGCAGCTCTCGGGGGGACTTCCCCTCCTACAATGAGCAGTTCTTC.

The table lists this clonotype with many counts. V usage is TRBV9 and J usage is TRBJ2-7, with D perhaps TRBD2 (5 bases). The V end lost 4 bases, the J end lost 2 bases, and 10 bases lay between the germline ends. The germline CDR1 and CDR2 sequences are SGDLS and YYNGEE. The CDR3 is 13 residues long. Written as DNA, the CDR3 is TGTGCCAGCAGCCCTACGGGGACCTACGAGCAGTACTTC. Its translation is CASSPTGTYEQYF.

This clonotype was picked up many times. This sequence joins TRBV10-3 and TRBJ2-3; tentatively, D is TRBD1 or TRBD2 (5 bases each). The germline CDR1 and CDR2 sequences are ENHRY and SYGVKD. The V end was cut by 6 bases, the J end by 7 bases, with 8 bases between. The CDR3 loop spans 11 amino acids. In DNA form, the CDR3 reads TGTGCCATCAGCACGGGACATACGCAGTATTTT. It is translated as CAISTGHTQYF.

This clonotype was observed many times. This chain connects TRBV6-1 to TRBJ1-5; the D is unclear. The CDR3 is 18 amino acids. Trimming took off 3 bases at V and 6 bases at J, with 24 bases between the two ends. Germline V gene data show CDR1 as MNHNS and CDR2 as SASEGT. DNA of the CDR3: TGTGCCAGCAGTGATGCAACCATTCGGTCGACCCAGGCTCAGCCCCAGCATTTT. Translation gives CASSDATIRSTQAQPQHF.

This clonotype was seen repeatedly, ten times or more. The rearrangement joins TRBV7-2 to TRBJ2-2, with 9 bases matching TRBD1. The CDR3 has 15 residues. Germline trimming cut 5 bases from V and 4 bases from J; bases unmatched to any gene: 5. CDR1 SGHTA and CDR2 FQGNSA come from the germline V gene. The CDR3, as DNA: TGTGCCAGCAGCCTAGACAGGGGGAGCACCGGGGAGCTGTTTTTT. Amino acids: CASSLDRGSTGELFF. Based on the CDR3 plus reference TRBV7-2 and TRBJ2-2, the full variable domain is GAGVSQSPSNKVTEKGKDVELRCDPISGHTALYWYRQSLGQGLEFLIYFQGNSAPDKSGLPSDRFSAERTGGSVSTLTIQRTQQEDSAVYLCASSLDRGSTGELFFGEGSRLTVL.

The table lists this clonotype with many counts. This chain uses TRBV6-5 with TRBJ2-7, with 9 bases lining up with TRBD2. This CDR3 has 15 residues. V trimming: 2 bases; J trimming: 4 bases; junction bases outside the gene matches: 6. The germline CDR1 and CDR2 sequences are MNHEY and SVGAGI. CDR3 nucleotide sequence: TGTGCCAGCAGTTACGGGAGTAGCGGGGGATACGAGCAGTACTTC. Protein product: CASSYGSSGGYEQYF.